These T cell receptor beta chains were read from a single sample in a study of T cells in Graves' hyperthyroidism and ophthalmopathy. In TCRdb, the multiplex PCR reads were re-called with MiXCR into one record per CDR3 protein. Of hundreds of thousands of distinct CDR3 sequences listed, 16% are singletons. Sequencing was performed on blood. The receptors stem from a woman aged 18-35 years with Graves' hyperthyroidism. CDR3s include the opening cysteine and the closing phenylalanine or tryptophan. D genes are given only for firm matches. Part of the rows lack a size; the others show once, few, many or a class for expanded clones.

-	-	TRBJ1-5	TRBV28	CASSPTLGDSNQPQHF	TGTGCCAGCAGTCCCACGCTAGGGGATAGCAATCAGCCCCAGCATTTT
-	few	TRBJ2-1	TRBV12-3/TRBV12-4	CASRIRRESYNEQFF	TGTGCCAGCAGAATTAGGCGAGAGTCCTACAATGAGCAGTTCTTC
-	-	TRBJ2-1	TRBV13	CASSVGTAYEQFF	TGTGCCAGCAGCGTCGGGACTGCGTATGAGCAGTTCTTC
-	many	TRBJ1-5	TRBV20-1	CSARGNQAPTFQHF	TGCAGTGCTAGAGGGAACCAGGCTCCGACATTCCAGCATTTT
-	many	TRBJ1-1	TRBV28	CATLRATEAFF	TGTGCCACCCTTCGGGCCACTGAAGCTTTCTTT
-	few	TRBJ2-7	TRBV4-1	CASSQDSFPSYEQYF	TGCGCCAGCAGCCAAGATTCCTTTCCCTCCTACGAGCAGTACTTC
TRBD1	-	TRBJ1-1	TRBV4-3	CASSPIRDRSNTEAFF	TGCGCCAGCAGCCCTATCCGGGACAGGAGTAACACTGAAGCTTTCTTT
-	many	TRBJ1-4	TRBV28	CASRRTGTNEKLFF	TGTGCCAGCAGACGAACAGGGACTAATGAAAAACTGTTTTTT
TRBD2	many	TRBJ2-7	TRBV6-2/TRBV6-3	CASSTYRTSGGGPRGYEQYF	TGTGCCAGCAGTACCTACAGGACTAGCGGGGGGGGTCCCCGAGGCTACGAGCAGTACTTC
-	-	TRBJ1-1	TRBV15	CATSREVNTEAFF	TGTGCCACCAGCAGAGAGGTGAACACTGAAGCTTTCTTT
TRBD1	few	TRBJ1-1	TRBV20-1	CSASTPGRTGTEAFF	TGCAGTGCCTCTACTCCCGGCCGGACAGGGACTGAAGCTTTCTTT
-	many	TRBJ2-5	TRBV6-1	CASSDEGGRWETQYF	TGTGCCAGCAGTGACGAAGGGGGGAGGTGGGAGACCCAGTACTTC
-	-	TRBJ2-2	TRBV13	CASSPGGEERAGELFF	TGTGCCAGCAGCCCCGGTGGCGAAGAGCGAGCCGGGGAGCTGTTTTTT
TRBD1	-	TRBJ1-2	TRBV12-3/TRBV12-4	CASSFGQGNHGYTF	TGTGCCAGCAGTTTTGGACAGGGGAATCATGGCTACACCTTC
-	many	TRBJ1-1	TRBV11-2	CASSSIKGRDPEAFF	TGTGCCAGCAGCAGCATAAAAGGACGGGACCCTGAAGCTTTCTTT
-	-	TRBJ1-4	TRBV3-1	CASSPTGFSEKLFF	TGTGCCAGCAGCCCCACAGGGTTCAGTGAAAAACTGTTTTTT
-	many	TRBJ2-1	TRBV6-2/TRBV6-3	CASSPTLALRFHEQFF	TGTGCCAGCAGCCCCACCCTAGCACTGAGGTTCCATGAGCAGTTCTTC
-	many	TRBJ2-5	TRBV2	CAVGRGAQETQYF	TGTGCCGTGGGAAGGGGAGCTCAAGAGACCCAGTACTTC
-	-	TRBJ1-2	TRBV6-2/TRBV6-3	CASFRGNYGYTF	TGTGCCAGCTTCCGGGGGAACTATGGCTACACCTTC
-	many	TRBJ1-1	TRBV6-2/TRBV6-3	CASSYGPTSRGNTEAFF	TGTGCCAGCAGTTACGGGCCGACCTCGAGAGGGAACACTGAAGCTTTCTTT
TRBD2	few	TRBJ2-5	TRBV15	CATGLAGSRGETQYF	TGTGCCACGGGACTAGCGGGGTCAAGGGGAGAGACCCAGTACTTC
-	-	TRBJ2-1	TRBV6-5	CASSYQGSSYNEQFF	TGTGCCAGCAGTTACCAGGGGAGCTCCTACAATGAGCAGTTCTTC
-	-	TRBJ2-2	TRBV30	CAGGSETGELFF	TGTGCGGGGGGCTCAGAAACCGGGGAGCTGTTTTTT
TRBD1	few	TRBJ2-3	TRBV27	CASSIRQGSTDTQYF	TGTGCCAGCAGCATACGACAGGGTAGCACAGATACGCAGTATTTT
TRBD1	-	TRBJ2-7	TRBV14	CASSPGQGSRDYEQYF	TGTGCCAGCAGCCCCGGACAGGGTAGCCGCGACTACGAGCAGTACTTC
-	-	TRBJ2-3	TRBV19	CASSMWQGYTDTQYF	TGTGCCAGTAGTATGTGGCAGGGATACACAGATACGCAGTATTTT
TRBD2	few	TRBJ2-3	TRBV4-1	CASSQTLLAGATDTQYF	TGCGCCAGCAGCCAGACTCTTCTAGCGGGAGCCACAGATACGCAGTATTTT
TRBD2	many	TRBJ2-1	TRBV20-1	CSARAGSGRGYNEQFF	TGCAGTGCTAGAGCGGGTAGCGGGAGGGGATACAATGAGCAGTTCTTC
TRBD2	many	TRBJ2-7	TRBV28	CASSHGEGYEQYF	TGTGCCAGCAGCCACGGGGAGGGCTACGAGCAGTACTTC
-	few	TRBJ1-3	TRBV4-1	CASSQESLFGEAGNTIYF	TGCGCCAGCAGCCAAGAGTCTCTGTTCGGGGAGGCTGGAAACACCATATATTTT
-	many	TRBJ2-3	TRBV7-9	CASSPLADSTDTQYF	TGTGCCAGCAGCCCTCTGGCGGATAGCACAGATACGCAGTATTTT
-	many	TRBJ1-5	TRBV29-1	CSVAEATGSNQPQHF	TGCAGCGTTGCGGAGGCGACGGGAAGCAATCAGCCCCAGCATTTT
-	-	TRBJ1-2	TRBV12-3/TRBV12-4	CASSSTRFGYTF	TGTGCCAGCAGTTCAACTAGATTCGGCTACACCTTC
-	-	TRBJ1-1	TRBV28	CASRGGGGNTEAFF	TGTGCCAGCAGGGGGGGGGGGGGAAACACTGAAGCTTTCTTT
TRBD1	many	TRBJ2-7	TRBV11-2	CASSHPNRGEQYF	TGTGCCAGCAGTCACCCTAACAGGGGAGAGCAGTACTTC
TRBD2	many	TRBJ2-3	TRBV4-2	CASGSLAGGDTQYF	TGTGCCAGCGGATCTCTAGCGGGAGGGGATACGCAGTATTTT
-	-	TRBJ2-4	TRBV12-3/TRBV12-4	CASSWGVIAKNIQYF	TGTGCCAGCTCTTGGGGGGTAATAGCCAAAAACATTCAGTACTTC
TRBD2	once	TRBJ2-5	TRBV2	CARKQLTDTSGRAGSETQYF	TGTGCCAGAAAGCAGTTGACCGACACTAGCGGGAGGGCCGGGAGTGAGACCCAGTACTTC
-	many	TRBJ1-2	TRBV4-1	CASSPAESPHGYTF	TGCGCCAGCAGCCCAGCGGAGAGCCCCCATGGCTACACCTTC
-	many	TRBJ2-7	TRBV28	CASSSRDRSQEQYF	TGTGCCAGCAGTTCCAGAGACAGGTCGCAGGAGCAGTACTTC
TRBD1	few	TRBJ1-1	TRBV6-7	CASSLQGQGAGDTEAFF	TGTGCCAGCAGCCTACAGGGACAGGGGGCGGGCGACACTGAAGCTTTCTTT
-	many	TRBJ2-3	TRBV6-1	CASSGWRTTDTQYF	TGTGCCAGCAGTGGGTGGCGAACCACAGATACGCAGTATTTT
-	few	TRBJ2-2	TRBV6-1	CASYPGTGELFF	TGTGCCAGCTACCCGGGGACCGGGGAGCTGTTTTTT
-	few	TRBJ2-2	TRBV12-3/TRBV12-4	CASSFLPRVRMNTGELFF	TGTGCCAGCAGTTTTTTACCTCGGGTCAGGATGAACACCGGGGAGCTGTTTTTT
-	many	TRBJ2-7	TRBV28	CASSPLSPYSYEQYF	TGTGCCAGCAGTCCCCTTTCACCTTACTCCTACGAGCAGTACTTC
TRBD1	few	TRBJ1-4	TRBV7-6	CASSQNTGGSVEKLFF	TGTGCCAGCAGCCAAAACACAGGGGGCTCGGTTGAAAAACTGTTTTTT
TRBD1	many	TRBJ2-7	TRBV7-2	CASSSAGTAIYEQYF	TGTGCCAGCAGCTCCGCCGGGACAGCCATTTACGAGCAGTACTTC
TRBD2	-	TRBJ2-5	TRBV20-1	CSAYPLSGNQETQYF	TGCAGTGCTTACCCCCTTAGCGGGAACCAAGAGACCCAGTACTTC
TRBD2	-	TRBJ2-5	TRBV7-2	CASGTTPQETQYF	TGTGCCAGCGGGACTACGCCCCAAGAGACCCAGTACTTC
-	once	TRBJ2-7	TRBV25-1	CAGSGDSYEQYF	TGTGCCGGCAGTGGCGACAGCTACGAGCAGTACTTC
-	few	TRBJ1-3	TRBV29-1	CSVVTSSGNTIYF	TGCAGCGTTGTAACGAGCTCTGGAAACACCATATATTTT
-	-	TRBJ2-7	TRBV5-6	CASMSSSTRSIYEQYF	TGTGCCAGCATGTCTAGTAGTACCCGGTCCATCTACGAGCAGTACTTC
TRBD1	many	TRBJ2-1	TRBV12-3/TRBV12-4	CASSPGQGDEQFF	TGTGCCAGCAGCCCGGGACAGGGGGATGAGCAGTTCTTC
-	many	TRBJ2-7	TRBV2	CASRVYDEQYF	TGTGCCAGCAGAGTCTACGACGAGCAGTACTTC
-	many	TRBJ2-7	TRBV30	CAWKPRGGRYEQYF	TGTGCCTGGAAACCCCGCGGTGGACGTTACGAGCAGTACTTC
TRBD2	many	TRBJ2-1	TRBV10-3	CAISESLAASYNEQFF	TGTGCCATCAGTGAGTCCCTAGCGGCCTCCTACAATGAGCAGTTCTTC
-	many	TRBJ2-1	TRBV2	CASSLDRSATLYNEQFF	TGTGCCAGCAGTCTAGACAGGTCCGCAACTTTGTACAATGAGCAGTTCTTC
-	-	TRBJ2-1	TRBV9	CASSVATYNEQFF	TGTGCCAGCAGCGTAGCTACCTACAATGAGCAGTTCTTC
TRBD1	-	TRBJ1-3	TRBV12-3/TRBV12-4	CASSRGQGGGNTIYF	TGTGCCAGCAGTCGGGGACAGGGAGGTGGAAACACCATATATTTT
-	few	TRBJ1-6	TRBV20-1	CSASDRTSNSPLHF	TGCAGTGCTAGTGACAGAACTTCTAATTCACCCCTCCACTTT